The 24 T cell receptor beta chains reported below all come from one sample, sequenced in a study of OX40 agonist ivuxolimab in advanced cancers. Clones were sequenced by immunoSEQ multiplex PCR, and TCRdb holds only the in-frame ones, with some missing. Of about 66,000 clones listed, roughly 87% are singletons. Sequences were derived from CD4+ or CD8+ T cells sorted from blood, sampled in a trial of the OX40 agonist ivuxolimab. These receptors all come from an adult with an advanced solid tumor such as melanoma, head and neck, liver or kidney cancer.

The V and J genes are TRBV7-8 and TRBJ2-7; D is unclear. The CDR3 contains 18 residues. Trimming took off 6 bases at V and 0 bases at J, with 24 bases between the two ends. Germline V CDR1 and CDR2: SGHVS, FQNEAQ. The CDR3, as DNA: TGTGCCAGCAGACCCGTCCGCGACACTTTGCGAATCTCCTACGAGCAGTACTTC. Protein sequence: CASRPVRDTLRISYEQYF.

The chain is built from TRBV7-2 and TRBJ1-5; D is undetermined. This CDR3 has 15 amino acids. Trimming left V 0 bases short and J 6 bases short, with 12 bases between. Germline values: CDR1 SGHTA, CDR2 FQGNSA. The CDR3 is CASSLALGSGQPQHF. As DNA, the CDR3 is TGTGCCAGCAGCTTAGCGCTGGGTTCGGGTCAGCCCCAGCATTTT.

This clone was picked up a small number of times. J is TRBJ1-2 and V is TRBV4-1; 7 positions agree with TRBD1. V trimming: 1 base; J trimming: 7 bases; junction bases outside the gene matches: 18. The CDR3 is made up of 18 amino acids. CDR1 is MGHRA, CDR2 YSYEKL, per germline. The CDR3 DNA follows: TGCGCCAGCAGCCAAGTCGTTCGCAGGGGGTTGCCGCGAAGTGGCTACACCTTC. Residues: CASSQVVRRGLPRSGYTF.

The chain is built from TRBV28 and TRBJ1-2; perhaps TRBD1 as D (6 bases). The V end was cut by 10 bases, the J end by 0 bases, with 18 bases between. The CDR3 runs 15 residues. Per germline, CDR1 MDHEN and CDR2 SYDVKM. For the CDR3, the DNA is TGTGCCACGGGGGCGGCAGGGGACACTAACTATGGCTACACCTTC. Its translation: CATGAAGDTNYGYTF.

J is TRBJ1-5 and V is TRBV18; D is uncertain. The ends were cut back, 2 bases at V and 3 bases at J, with 5 bases in the middle. The CDR3 runs 13 residues. In germline, CDR1 is KGHSH, CDR2 LQKENI. DNA of the CDR3: TGTGCCAGCTCACCATCGGTCAATCAGCCCCAGCATTTT. Amino acid sequence: CASSPSVNQPQHF.

This chain joins TRBV28 and TRBJ1-2; D unresolved. This CDR3 contains 13 residues. Trimming took off 7 bases at V and 4 bases at J, with 13 bases between the two ends. The V gene's germline CDR1 is MDHEN and CDR2 SYDVKM. This chain's CDR3 is CASTINSVYGYTF. The CDR3 DNA reads TGTGCCAGCACCATCAACAGCGTCTATGGCTACACCTTC.

This chain connects TRBV6-5 to TRBJ2-7, with a weak D call TRBD1 (6 bases). Germline CDR1 and CDR2: MNHEY and SVGAGI. V was cut by 6 bases and J by 6 bases, with 21 bases left in between. CDR3 length equals 15 residues. In DNA form, the CDR3 reads TGTGCCAGCAGCCGGGGACACGGCGGGCCCGGCGAGCAGTACTTC. This encodes CASSRGHGGPGEQYF.

The V gene is TRBV7-9, the J gene TRBJ1-1, with D perhaps matching TRBD1 (5 bases). The V end was cut by 3 bases, the J end by 4 bases, with 15 bases between. The CDR3 runs 15 residues. The germline CDR1 and CDR2 sequences are SEHNR and FQNEAQ (reference sequence). The CDR3 spells CASSFLGDSLTEAFF. CDR3 bases: TGTGCCAGCAGCTTCTTGGGGGACTCCCTCACTGAAGCTTTCTTT.

The chain combines TRBV28 with TRBJ2-3; TRBD1 is a possible D gene (6 bases). Germline CDR1 MDHEN, CDR2 SYDVKM. The length of the CDR3 is 15 residues. V was pared by 2 bases and J by 6 bases, with 15 bases between. For the CDR3, the DNA is TGTGCCAGCAGTTTACCACAGGGCCCGGCGGATACGCAGTATTTT. Translated, it gives CASSLPQGPADTQYF.

The gene calls are TRBV10-3 and TRBJ1-2; 12 bases map to TRBD1. With 7 bases clipped from V and 0 bases from J, the junction kept 9 bases outside the gene matches. The CDR3 sequence is 17 residues long. CDR1 and CDR2 from the germline V gene are ENHRY and SYGVKD. The CDR3 sequence: CAIKPGQGARSNYGYTF. CDR3 sequence (DNA): TGTGCCATCAAACCGGGACAGGGGGCGCGGTCTAACTATGGCTACACCTTC.

There are a few counts of this clone. The gene calls are TRBV21-1 and TRBJ2-7; whether TRBD1, the table's D call, matches the DNA was not checked. TRBV21-1 is a recognized pseudogene. This CDR3 spans 16 amino acids. The CDR3, as DNA: TGTGCCAGCAGCAGGGAACCGGGACAGGGTAACTACGAGCAGTACTTC. Protein sequence: CASSREPGQGNYEQYF.

V gene TRBV4-2 combines with J gene TRBJ2-5; possibly TRBD2 for D (5 bases). The CDR3 sequence is 16 residues long. The ends were cut back, 0 bases at V and 1 base at J, with 12 bases in the middle. Germline V gene lookup returns CDR1 LGHNA and CDR2 YNFKEQ. CDR3: CASSQEVGDVQETQYF. In DNA form, the CDR3 reads TGTGCCAGCAGCCAAGAGGTGGGAGACGTCCAAGAGACCCAGTACTTC.

This CDR3 reads CASNRGRAYEQYF. DNA for the CDR3: TGTGCCAGCAATCGCGGCCGGGCCTACGAGCAGTACTTC. The chain employs TRBV6-5 and TRBJ2-7; D uncertain. The germline V gene has CDR1 MNHEY and CDR2 SVGAGI. V lost 7 bases to trimming and J lost 2 bases, with 12 bases between them. This CDR3 contains 13 residues.

The V call is TRBV18, the J call TRBJ1-1; TRBD1 might be the D (6 bases). V lost 5 bases, J lost 1 base, and 14 bases lay in between. The CDR3 is 15 amino acids. The V gene's germline CDR1 is KGHSH and CDR2 LQKENI. The CDR3 is CASSVNDRSNTEAFF. The CDR3 DNA reads as TGTGCCAGCTCAGTCAACGACAGGTCGAACACTGAAGCTTTCTTT.

V and J are TRBV5-1 and TRBJ2-3; D unclear. Germline V gene sequence: CDR1 SGHRS, CDR2 YFSETQ. Trimming shortened V by 0 bases and J by 0 bases, and 5 bases separated the two germline ends. The CDR3 is 14 amino acids. CDR3 residues: CASSLATSTDTQYF. CDR3 bases: TGCGCCAGCAGCTTGGCAACTAGCACAGATACGCAGTATTTT.

The genes are TRBV25-1 and TRBJ2-2; D is ambiguous. Deletions cut 8 bases from V and 1 base from J, with 14 bases between. CDR3 length: 15 amino acids. Germline loops: CDR1 MGHDK, CDR2 SYGVNS. This CDR3 is CASAERKVNTGELFF. CDR3 sequence (DNA): TGTGCCAGCGCAGAAAGAAAAGTGAACACCGGGGAGCTGTTTTTT.

The chain employs TRBV5-1 and TRBJ2-2; 9 bases align to TRBD1. Germline V gene lookup returns CDR1 SGHRS and CDR2 YFSETQ. Trimming cost V 2 bases and J 3 bases; bases outside gene matches: 2. CDR3 length: 15 amino acids. The CDR3 sequence is CASSFRDRDTGELFF. CDR3 in DNA: TGCGCCAGCAGCTTTCGGGACAGGGACACCGGGGAGCTGTTTTTT.

V gene TRBV29-1 combines with J gene TRBJ2-3; TRBD2 is a possible D gene (5 bases). The germline CDR1 and CDR2 sequences are SQVTM and ANQGSEA. V lost 3 bases and J lost 0, with 7 bases in between. The CDR3 spans 13 residues. CDR3 nucleotides: TGCAGCGTTGACGGGGATAGCACAGATACGCAGTATTTT. Residues: CSVDGDSTDTQYF.

The J gene is TRBJ2-1, the V gene TRBV10-3; D is undetermined. V was shortened by 0 bases and J by 8 bases, with 8 bases between the two germline ends. Germline V gene sequence: CDR1 ENHRY, CDR2 SYGVKD. The CDR3 sequence is 13 residues long. The CDR3 spells CAISESVVDEQFF. The CDR3, as DNA: TGTGCCATCAGTGAGTCGGTGGTCGATGAGCAGTTCTTC.

The chain is built from TRBV11-1 and TRBJ2-2, with a weak D call TRBD1 (5 bases). Trimming removed 5 bases from V and 1 base from J, with 11 bases in between. Looked up from germline, CDR1 is SGHAT and CDR2 is FQDESV (reference sequence). This CDR3 has 15 amino acids. The CDR3: CASSKDDRNTGELFF. The CDR3 DNA reads as TGTGCCAGCAGCAAAGACGACAGGAACACCGGGGAGCTGTTTTTT.

This CDR3 is CASSEGTGGFQPQHF. The DNA of the CDR3 is TGTGCCAGCAGTGAAGGTACAGGGGGGTTTCAGCCCCAGCATTTT. The rearrangement joins TRBV6-1 to TRBJ1-5; 8 nucleotides match TRBD1. The CDR3 is 15 residues long. CDR1 is MNHNS, CDR2 SASEGT, per germline. The trim removed 1 base at V and 6 bases at J, leaving 5 bases unmatched.

The V call is TRBV27, the J call TRBJ2-3; TRBD1 matches 11 bases. V gave up 6 bases and J gave up 4 bases; unmatched junction bases: 6. This CDR3 has 15 residues. In germline, CDR1 is MNHEY, CDR2 SMNVEV (reference sequence). The CDR3 sequence: CASSRWTGGADTQYF. The DNA of the CDR3 is TGTGCCAGCAGCAGATGGACAGGGGGCGCAGATACGCAGTATTTT.

The genes are TRBV10-2 and TRBJ1-5, with D unresolved. Between the trimmed V and J ends, which lost 6 bases and 3 bases, there was a span of 9 bases. The length of the CDR3 is 13 residues. In germline, CDR1 is WSHSY, CDR2 SAAADI. The DNA of the CDR3 is TGCGCCAGCAGCCGAGGGTCCAATCAGCCCCAGCATTTT. It codes for CASSRGSNQPQHF.

The chain employs TRBV5-1 and TRBJ2-1; D is possibly TRBD2 (6 bases). CDR1 and CDR2 from the germline V gene are SGHRS and YFSETQ. This CDR3 spans 14 amino acids. V lost 2 bases, J lost 6 bases, and 12 bases lay in between. The CDR3 nucleotides read TGCGCCAGCAGCTTCGGAGGGACGCTCAATGAGCAGTTCTTC. The encoded protein is CASSFGGTLNEQFF.